This record looks at one T cell receptor (beta chain) sequence and its context. This clonotype was observed a few times. Its cognate antigen has yet to be identified. The record has no base qualities; no much larger clone is one base away. Library preparation was by 5' RACE. TCRdb shows the sequencer as Illumina HiSeq 2500. The second PCR ran for roughly 7 to 12 cycles and used a J-beta primer mix along with a sample-barcoded 5' primer. Each TCR beta cDNA molecule received a unique molecular identifier from a template-switch 5' adaptor carrying 12 random nucleotides. At least 2.5 million CDR3-containing paired-end reads were obtained from each sample. First-strand cDNA synthesis was performed from all RNA using the Mint cDNA synthesis kit, with priming by a TRBC-specific oligonucleotide. Following uracil-DNA glycosylase treatment, a first 18-cycle PCR with universal primers M1SS and BC2_uni_R was performed on all cDNA. The authors' pipeline ran thus. For normalization, 1 million high-quality reads, each with a distinct molecular identifier, were randomly selected from each sample. Instead of being binned into consensus sequences, reads that shared molecular identifiers were thrown out. MiTCR, set to a Q25 quality threshold and the strictest error-elimination algorithm, was used for CDR3 identification, clonotype clustering and error correction. Lower-bound total TCR beta diversity was estimated with a nonparametric unseen species model using Euler transformation. The public reads were reanalyzed by TCRdb: fastp trimming at Q25, MiXCR alignment, in-frame beta chains only. Rows with a matching CDR3 protein are joined into one entry that keeps the most common DNA and genes. For this entry, the V and J calls and clone size follow TCRdb and not the study's own pipeline. This sample lists hundreds of thousands of distinct CDR3 sequences; 50% to 60% were detected once. 45% to 60% of the sample lies in the top ten.

From its cysteine to its phenylalanine, the CDR3 spans 16 amino acids. Only the CDR3 part of the read is kept: 48 bases, read in frame from the first base. The germline V gene encodes CDR1 DFQATT and CDR2 SNEGSKA (reference sequence). Germline trimming: 7 bases from V, 4 bases from J; junction bases outside gene matches: 19. The data stem from a study of blood T cells in healthy people across ages (dated by TCRdb to the mid-2010s). Regarding the research as a whole: In model experiments, template switching captured about one uniquely barcoded TCR beta cDNA molecule for every two T cells. The study analyzed two additional independent replicas of 1 million unique cDNA reads from the same blood draw for two donors, one aged 18 to 29 and one aged 80 or older. The study measured age-related changes in TCR beta repertoire diversity using deep sequencing normalized with unique cDNA molecular identifiers. To avoid experimental bias, donors of different ages were randomly spread across the sequencing lanes. The donors were split into four age groups: young (average about 15 years), middle-aged (around 37), aged (roughly 65) and long-lived (under 85).

The roughly 39 donors, aged about 6 to 95 years, were systemically healthy Caucasian individuals from Russia. Each donor gave ten milliliters of peripheral blood, collected into EDTA-treated Vacutainer tubes. Ficoll-Paque density-gradient centrifugation was used to isolate PBMCs, with at least 7 million per sample. Trizol reagent was used to extract total RNA from the PBMCs, yielding at least 5.5 micrograms per sample. For every donor, flow cytometry on a PBMC aliquot measured the percentage of naive CD45RAhigh/CD27high T cells. What the study reported, not specific to this receptor: Total diversity estimates from one million sequenced T cells were considered lower bounds and underestimates. Since profiling was done on bulk unsorted PBMCs, naive and antigen-experienced compartments could not be conclusively compared. The percentage of naive T cells measured by flow cytometry correlated strongly with observed TCR beta diversity. Because donor CMV infection status was unknown, age-related changes in expanded clonotypes were potentially confounded. As age increased, observed TCR beta diversity per million T cells dropped in a roughly linear way, and a significant reduction was already evident by age 40. Compared with the aged group, more naive CD4+ T cells, fewer expanded clones and increased TCR diversity were shown by the long-lived group, suggesting age selection.

This TCR was recovered from a man aged 60 to 75 in good health. The chain uses TRBV20-1 and TRBJ2-7; TRBD2 matches 7 bases in the middle. The sequenced sample was blood. The CDR3 here reads CSVASLGGSLGYEQYF. The nucleotide sequence is given as TGCAGTGTCGCTAGCCTCGGGGGGTCCCTCGGGTACGAGCAGTACTTC.